A selection of T cell receptor beta chains follows, all from one sample in a study of T cell changes during pregnancy in multiple sclerosis. Sequencing was performed with immunoSEQ multiplex PCR; in TCRdb, only in-frame clones are kept and a portion is missing. The data hold 50,000 to 60,000 clones, with 92% observed a single time. Specimen: CD4+ T cells from peripheral blood mononuclear cells, collected in the second trimester of pregnancy. The origin of the receptors is a female donor with multiple sclerosis, enrolled in a pregnancy study. Both conserved end residues are part of each CDR3. The D gene is left open where the match is weak. Some rows have no size entry. The others give once, few or many, or a class for an expanded clone.

V gene	CDR3 length	D gene	clone size	J gene	CDR3 DNA	CDR3 protein
TRBV9	19	TRBD2	-	TRBJ2-1	TGTGCCAGCAGCCGTCGACTAGCGGGGGTTTACAGCTCCTACAATGAGCAGTTCTTC	CASSRRLAGVYSSYNEQFF
TRBV10-3	16	TRBD2	-	TRBJ2-3	TGTGCCATCAGTGGCATAGGGCGGGGGGCAACAGATACGCAGTATTTT	CAISGIGRGATDTQYF
TRBV5-1	15	-	-	TRBJ1-1	TGCGCCAGCAGCCAAGACGGGGGTCTGAACACTGAAGCTTTCTTT	CASSQDGGLNTEAFF
TRBV6-1	14	TRBD1	-	TRBJ2-5	TGTGCCAGCAGACGACAGGGGGGACAAGAGACCCAGTACTTC	CASRRQGGQETQYF
TRBV5-6	16	TRBD2	-	TRBJ2-5	TGTGCCAGCAGCTGGGGACTAGCGGGGGAACAAGAGACCCAGTACTTC	CASSWGLAGEQETQYF
TRBV7-8	17	TRBD1	once	TRBJ1-6	TGTGCCAGCAGCTTAGCGTCAGGGGGCGCCTATAATTCACCCCTCCACTTT	CASSLASGGAYNSPLHF
TRBV5-1	15	-	-	TRBJ2-5	TGCGCCAGCAGCTTGGTCAGGACAAACCAAGAGACCCAGTACTTC	CASSLVRTNQETQYF
TRBV30	19	-	-	TRBJ1-3	TGTGCCTGGACCCATCTAAAGTCCCCCGCAGGGGCGGCTGGAAACACCATATATTTT	CAWTHLKSPAGAAGNTIYF
TRBV6-5	15	-	-	TRBJ1-2	TGTGCCAGCAGTCCTCACAGGGTGCGGAACTATGGCTACACCTTC	CASSPHRVRNYGYTF
TRBV6-1	15	TRBD1	-	TRBJ1-5	TGTGCCAGCAGTGGGGGACAGGGAGGAGGCCAGCCCCAGCATTTT	CASSGGQGGGQPQHF
TRBV18	17	-	once	TRBJ2-2	TGTGCCAGCTCCGCGTCACCCGGGGGAGGTGGCACCGGGGAGCTGTTTTTT	CASSASPGGGGTGELFF
TRBV10-3	15	-	-	TRBJ1-1	TGTGCCATCAGTGAGCGGGGGGGCTTGAACACTGAAGCTTTCTTT	CAISERGGLNTEAFF
TRBV5-4	17	TRBD2	-	TRBJ2-7	TGTGCCAGCAGCTTGTTATCCCCGAGCGGGGCGTCCTACGAGCAGTACTTC	CASSLLSPSGASYEQYF
TRBV19	15	-	-	TRBJ1-1	TGTGCCAGTAGTATAGCGAGCACTTTAAACACTGAAGCTTTCTTT	CASSIASTLNTEAFF
TRBV7-3	13	-	-	TRBJ2-5	TGTGCCAGCAGCTTAAGTCGCCAAGAGACCCAGTACTTC	CASSLSRQETQYF
TRBV18	21	-	-	TRBJ2-6	TGTGCCAGCTCACCCCCATTAAGACAGGACTGGGATGTTTCTGGGGCCAACGTCCTGACTTTC	CASSPPLRQDWDVSGANVLTF
TRBV29-1	13	-	-	TRBJ2-7	TGCAGCGTACCTCGGGAAGAGGGCTACGAGCAGTACTTC	CSVPREEGYEQYF
TRBV7-9	15	-	-	TRBJ2-3	TGTGCCAGCAGCTCTCGGGACACTCGCACAGATACGCAGTATTTT	CASSSRDTRTDTQYF
TRBV4-1	14	TRBD1	-	TRBJ1-2	TGCGCCAGCAGCCAAGTAGGGACAGGTCGTGGCTACACCTTC	CASSQVGTGRGYTF
TRBV4-2	15	TRBD1	-	TRBJ1-1	TGTGCCAGCAGCCAAGATAACGGCGGACAGGGTGAAGCTTTCTTT	CASSQDNGGQGEAFF
TRBV7-2	14	-	-	TRBJ1-2	TGTGCCAGCAGCTTAGGCGGCAGCTACTATGGCTACACCTTC	CASSLGGSYYGYTF
TRBV7-9	15	-	-	TRBJ1-6	TGTGCCAGCAGCCGCGGGGGGACACCCCCACTGCCCCTCCACTTT	CASSRGGTPPLPLHF
TRBV19	14	-	-	TRBJ2-1	TGTGCCACCAGTCCCAGGCAGGTATACAATGAGCAGTTCTTC	CATSPRQVYNEQFF
TRBV18	14	-	once	TRBJ1-2	TGTGCCAGCTCACCAGAGGGTGCTAACTATGGCTACACCTTC	CASSPEGANYGYTF
TRBV29-1	14	-	once	TRBJ2-5	TGCAGCGTTGGCCTATCCACAGGTGGAGAGACCCAGTACTTC	CSVGLSTGGETQYF
TRBV10-3	16	TRBD1	once	TRBJ2-1	TGTGCCATCAGTGAGCTGGGGACAGTCCTCTACAATGAGCAGTTCTTC	CAISELGTVLYNEQFF
TRBV30	11	-	-	TRBJ2-7	TGTGCCTGGGACAGAAACTACGAGCAGTACTTC	CAWDRNYEQYF
TRBV9	14	-	-	TRBJ1-4	TGTGCCAGCAGCGTAGCCGGGGATGATGAAAAACTGTTTTTT	CASSVAGDDEKLFF
TRBV5-4	14	TRBD1	-	TRBJ1-1	TGTGCCGTTCAAAGACAGGGCTGGAACACTGAAGCTTTCTTT	CAVQRQGWNTEAFF
TRBV4-2	14	-	-	TRBJ1-1	TGTGCCAGCAGCCAGGCTACCGGGGGTGCTGAAGCTTTCTTT	CASSQATGGAEAFF
TRBV5-1	14	TRBD1	-	TRBJ2-7	TGCGCCAGCAGCTTCGGGACAGGGGGGGGCGAGCAGTACTTC	CASSFGTGGGEQYF
TRBV7-9	12	TRBD1	-	TRBJ2-1	TGTGCCAGCAGCCCACAGGGGAATGAGCAGTTCTTC	CASSPQGNEQFF
TRBV11-2	18	-	-	TRBJ1-6	TGTGCCAGCAGCGCTAGCCGGACGCCAGTAGCCTATAATTCACCCCTCCACTTT	CASSASRTPVAYNSPLHF
TRBV6-5	16	TRBD2	-	TRBJ2-3	TGTGCCAGCAGTTATGGGACTAGCGGCGAGCAGCATACGCAGTATTTT	CASSYGTSGEQHTQYF